The next 30 T cell receptor beta chains were all read from a single sample in a study of cytomegalovirus exposure and HLA in healthy donors. PCR primers comprised 60 Vbeta and 13 Jbeta primers. Method: immunoSEQ multiplex PCR; TCRdb's copy keeps in-frame clones and lacks some. The table lists fewer than 200,000 clones, around 80% of them singletons, with around 4.4% in the top ten. The sequenced material came from PBMCs. The receptors originated from a woman in her forties or fifties in good health and CMV-seropositive.

The table lists this clone with a count of one. V usage is TRBV6-1 and J usage is TRBJ1-5; TRBD1 might be the D (5 bases). Looked up from germline, CDR1 is MNHNS and CDR2 is SASEGT. Trimming left V 4 bases short and J 5 bases short, with 18 bases between. This CDR3 has 16 amino acids. Here the CDR3 reads CASSALALGAYQPQHF. As DNA, the CDR3 is TGTGCCAGCAGTGCCCTGGCGTTAGGGGCGTATCAGCCCCAGCATTTT.

This clone was found a few times. This chain joins TRBV4-2 and TRBJ1-4, with D perhaps matching TRBD1 (5 bases). V was shortened by 0 bases and J by 8 bases, with 16 bases between the two germline ends. This CDR3 has 16 amino acids. The germline V gene encodes CDR1 LGHNA and CDR2 YNFKEQ. The DNA of the CDR3 is TGTGCCAGCAGCCAAGATGGCCAGGGACTTGGGGAAAAACTGTTTTTT. It specifies CASSQDGQGLGEKLFF.

CDR3 loop: CASSLDHRGGYTF. As DNA, the CDR3 is TGTGCCAGCAGCTTGGACCACAGGGGGGGCTACACCTTC. This rearrangement joins TRBV7-8 to TRBJ1-2, with 8 bases that match TRBD1. J lost 8 bases, V lost 3 bases, and 5 bases had no gene match. CDR3 length: 13 residues. In germline, CDR1 is SGHVS, CDR2 FQNEAQ. The whole variable domain, filled in from reference TRBV7-8 and TRBJ1-2, reads GAGVSQSPRYKVAKRGQDVALRCDPISGHVSLFWYQQALGQGPEFLTYFQNEAQLDKSGLPSDRFFAERPEGSVSTLKIQRTQQEDSAVYLCASSLDHRGGYTFGSGTRLTVV.

This clone was seen a few times. This sequence joins TRBV28 and TRBJ1-2; maybe TRBD1 (5 bases). Germline values: CDR1 MDHEN, CDR2 SYDVKM. With 3 bases removed from V and 13 bases from J, the gap between germline ends came to 12 bases. The CDR3 is made up of 11 amino acids. CDR3 in DNA: TGTGCCAGCAGTTTGGAAGGGGTCCTCACCTTC. Translating gives CASSLEGVLTF.

V is TRBV4-2 and J is TRBJ2-3; 9 bases line up with TRBD2. CDR3 size: 16 residues. Germline CDR1 and CDR2: LGHNA and YNFKEQ. Trimming cost V 0 bases and J 4 bases; bases outside gene matches: 5. The CDR3 here is CASSQDPAGGPDTQYF. The CDR3 DNA reads TGTGCCAGCAGCCAAGATCCTGCGGGGGGGCCAGATACGCAGTATTTT.

This clone was counted only a few times. J is TRBJ2-3 and V is TRBV9, with 8 bases fitting TRBD2. CDR1 is SGDLS, CDR2 YYNGEE, per germline. V was clipped by 3 bases and J by 0 bases; unmatched bases: 3. The CDR3 consists of 15 residues. The CDR3 spells CASSAGLASTDTQYF. In nucleotides, the CDR3 is TGTGCCAGCAGCGCAGGACTAGCTAGCACAGATACGCAGTATTTT.

This chain uses TRBV5-1 with TRBJ2-1; 12 bases are shared with TRBD2. This CDR3 region has 16 residues. Germline V lookup: CDR1 SGHRS, CDR2 YFSETQ. V lost 4 bases, J lost 10 bases, and 12 bases stayed unmatched. The CDR3 sequence is CASSPASGRALGEQFF. The CDR3 nucleotides read TGCGCCAGCAGCCCCGCTAGCGGGAGGGCCCTCGGGGAGCAGTTCTTC.

The chain combines TRBV6-5 with TRBJ1-2; the D is unclear. V was cut by 5 bases and J by 4 bases, with 11 bases left in between. Germline CDR1 is MNHEY and CDR2 is SVGAGI. This CDR3 has 13 amino acids. The CDR3 sequence: CASSDTELYGYTF. The CDR3 bases are TGTGCCAGCAGTGACACTGAACTCTATGGCTACACCTTC.

The V gene is TRBV19, the J gene TRBJ2-3, with 9 bases matching TRBD2. With 2 bases clipped from V and 1 base from J, the junction kept 4 bases outside the gene matches. The CDR3 runs 16 residues. Germline CDR1 is LNHDA and CDR2 is SQIVND (reference sequence). The CDR3 sequence is CASSIWVAGGTDTQYF. CDR3 in DNA: TGTGCCAGTAGTATATGGGTAGCGGGAGGCACAGATACGCAGTATTTT.

The CDR3 DNA follows: TGTGCCAGCAGCCCTAGGGGGGGGGCGAACACTGAAGCTTTCTTT. Amino acid sequence: CASSPRGGANTEAFF. The chain uses TRBV7-9 and TRBJ1-1, with D perhaps TRBD1 (6 bases). CDR1 and CDR2 (germline): SEHNR, FQNEAQ (reference sequence). CDR3 size: 15 residues. The V end was cut by 5 bases, the J end by 1 base, with 14 bases between. Variable domain in full (rest from reference TRBV7-9 and TRBJ1-1): DTGVSQNPRHKITKRGQNVTFRCDPISEHNRLYWYRQTLGQGPEFLTYFQNEAQLEKSRLLSDRFSAERPKGSFSTLEIQRTEQGDSAMYLCASSPRGGANTEAFFGQGTRLTVV.

This chain connects TRBV6-6 to TRBJ1-1, with D perhaps matching TRBD1 (5 bases). Looked up from germline, CDR1 is MNHNY and CDR2 is SVGAGI (reference sequence). CDR3 size: 14 residues. The V gene lost 7 bases and the J gene lost 0 bases, with 12 bases spanning the gap. The CDR3 nucleotides read TGTGCCAGCACCGGGGGGGGTTTGAACACTGAAGCTTTCTTT. This gives the protein CASTGGGLNTEAFF.

The V gene is TRBV5-6, the J gene TRBJ2-5; TRBD1 matches 12 bases. V dropped 4 bases and J dropped 5; count of bases not matched to a gene: 6. CDR1 is SGHDT and CDR2 is YYEEEE in the germline V gene. This CDR3 has 15 amino acids. CDR3 in amino acids: CASSLRDRGLETQYF. For the CDR3, the DNA is TGTGCCAGCAGCCTCCGGGACAGGGGGCTGGAGACCCAGTACTTC.

V usage is TRBV2 and J usage is TRBJ1-1; unclear D gene. Per germline, CDR1 SNHLY and CDR2 FYNNEI. The CDR3 consists of 13 residues. The V and J ends lost 7 bases and 5 bases respectively, with 14 bases between them. The CDR3 nucleotides read TGTGCCAGCATGGTACAGCCTCGGACTGAAGCTTTCTTT. This codes for CASMVQPRTEAFF.

The chain combines TRBV27 with TRBJ2-2; TRBD2 aligns across 9 bases. Looked up from germline, CDR1 is MNHEY and CDR2 is SMNVEV (reference sequence). The V and J ends lost 5 bases and 1 base, in that order; junction bases with no gene match: 8. This CDR3 is built from 17 residues. CDR3 region: CASSIRVTSGNTGELFF. The CDR3 DNA reads TGTGCCAGCAGTATCCGAGTGACTAGCGGGAACACCGGGGAGCTGTTTTTT.

The chain is built from TRBV10-3 and TRBJ2-5; 11 positions agree with TRBD2. The end of the DNA is better explained by TRBJ2-7, so the J call may be wrong. Germline V CDR1 and CDR2: ENHRY, SYGVKD. The CDR3 runs to 15 residues. In nucleotides, the CDR3 is TGTGCCATCAGTGGAACTAGCGGGAGTTATTACGAGCAGTACTTC. Translating gives CAISGTSGSYYEQYF.

The chain combines TRBV6-6 with TRBJ1-5; maybe TRBD1 (5 bases). The V gene lost 4 bases and the J gene lost 9 bases, with 13 bases spanning the gap. The V gene's germline CDR1 is MNHNY and CDR2 SVGAGI (reference sequence). The length of the CDR3 is 13 residues. CDR3 coding DNA: TGTGCCAGCAGTTCGGGGGGGGGAGGGCCCCAGCATTTT. The encoded protein is CASSSGGGGPQHF.

The genes are TRBV18 and TRBJ2-7, with TRBD1 matching 12 bases. V gave up 3 bases and J gave up 3 bases; unmatched junction bases: 15. CDR1 KGHSH and CDR2 LQKENI come from the germline V gene. There are 19 residues in the CDR3. The CDR3 nucleotides are TGTGCCAGCTCACCCCGAAGTCGATCCGGGACAGGGGGCAGCTACGAGCAGTACTTC. Its translation is CASSPRSRSGTGGSYEQYF.

In its sample, this clone was seen once. This sequence joins TRBV18 and TRBJ2-7; D may be TRBD1 (6 bases). The CDR3 sequence is 13 residues long. Deletions cut 3 bases from V and 6 bases from J, with 12 bases between. Germline assignment: CDR1 KGHSH and CDR2 LQKENI. The CDR3 DNA follows: TGTGCCAGCTCACCGGCAGGGGACCGCGAGCAGTACTTC. Its translation is CASSPAGDREQYF.

The rearrangement joins TRBV18 to TRBJ2-1, with 10 bases identical to TRBD1. Per the germline V gene, CDR1 is KGHSH and CDR2 is LQKENI. This CDR3 has 16 amino acids. J gave up 1 base and V 4 bases, and 4 bases lay outside the gene matches. The CDR3 nucleotides read TGTGCCAGCTCACTAGGACAGGGGGGATCCTACAATGAGCAGTTCTTC. This codes for CASSLGQGGSYNEQFF.

The table lists this clone with a few counts. In DNA form, the CDR3 reads TGCGCCAGCAGCTCCGGGACACTCAGCACAGATACGCAGTATTTT. It specifies CASSSGTLSTDTQYF. The rearrangement joins TRBV4-3 to TRBJ2-3; D might be TRBD1 (6 bases). Germline V gene lookup returns CDR1 LGHNA and CDR2 YSLEER. Trimming pared 5 bases from V and 0 bases from J, leaving 12 bases between. CDR3 length equals 15 residues.

The chain recombines TRBV4-2 with TRBJ2-3, with a possible D match to TRBD2 (5 bases). The germline gives CDR1 LGHNA, CDR2 YNFKEQ. The CDR3 has 14 residues. V gave up 1 base and J gave up 1 base, with 6 bases separating them. The CDR3 coding sequence is TGTGCCAGCAGCCAAGTTAGCGGCACAGATACGCAGTATTTT. This sequence encodes CASSQVSGTDTQYF.

The chain has TRBV28 and TRBJ1-1, with a weak D call TRBD1 (5 bases). The CDR3 extends over 15 amino acids. The germline gives CDR1 MDHEN, CDR2 SYDVKM. V gave up 1 base and J gave up 6 bases, with 15 bases separating them. This chain's CDR3 is CASSLFERQRPEAFF. DNA for the CDR3: TGTGCCAGCAGTTTATTCGAGCGACAGCGACCTGAAGCTTTCTTT.

V gene TRBV29-1 combines with J gene TRBJ1-1; D is perhaps TRBD1 (6 bases). The length of the CDR3 is 14 residues. Trimming removed 4 bases at V and 4 bases at J, with 16 bases between. Looked up from germline, CDR1 is SQVTM and CDR2 is ANQGSEA. CDR3 region: CSVGAGAGSTEAFF. The DNA for the CDR3 is TGCAGCGTTGGAGCAGGGGCTGGTAGCACTGAAGCTTTCTTT.

The chain uses TRBV9 and TRBJ2-7; 11 nucleotides match TRBD2. The J segment lost 6 bases and the V segment lost 0 bases, leaving 11 bases of the junction unmatched. The CDR3 totals 17 residues. Germline V gives CDR1 SGDLS, CDR2 YYNGEE. Here the CDR3 DNA reads TGTGCCAGCAGCGTAGAGCTCGGGACTAGCGGAGGTGCCGAGCAGTACTTC. Its translation: CASSVELGTSGGAEQYF.

The chain links TRBV4-2 to TRBJ2-5; D call uncertain. The V gene lost 0 bases and the J gene lost 1 base, with 9 bases spanning the gap. Looked up from germline, CDR1 is LGHNA and CDR2 is YNFKEQ. This CDR3 has 15 amino acids. The CDR3 DNA reads TGTGCCAGCAGCCAAGATAAGACACTCCAAGAGACCCAGTACTTC. It translates to CASSQDKTLQETQYF.

DNA for the CDR3: TGTGCCAGCAGTGAATCCACAGGGGGATTCTCTGGGGCCAACGTCCTGACTTTC. Translating it yields CASSESTGGFSGANVLTF. This chain joins TRBV25-1 and TRBJ2-6; 8 positions agree with TRBD1. The V gene's germline CDR1 is MGHDK and CDR2 SYGVNS. This CDR3 has 18 residues. After removal of 1 base from V and 0 bases from J, the junction contained 5 bases not matched to a gene. Supplemented by reference TRBV25-1 and TRBJ2-6, the full variable domain reads EADIYQTPRYLVIGTGKKITLECSQTMGHDKMYWYQQDPGMELHLIHYSYGVNSTEKGDLSSESTVSRIRTEHFPLTLESARPSHTSQYLCASSESTGGFSGANVLTFGAGSRLTVL.

This chain uses TRBV4-1 with TRBJ2-5; the D gene is possibly TRBD1 (5 bases). Per germline, CDR1 MGHRA and CDR2 YSYEKL. The CDR3 spans 14 residues. The ends were cut back, 3 bases at V and 1 base at J, with 9 bases in the middle. CDR3 bases: TGCGCCAGCAGCCATTTACAGGTCCAAGAGACCCAGTACTTC. Its translation: CASSHLQVQETQYF.

V gene TRBV5-1 combines with J gene TRBJ2-2, with D perhaps TRBD2 (5 bases). This CDR3 spans 16 amino acids. Trimming took 7 bases from V and 0 from J, leaving 16 bases between them. Germline assignment: CDR1 SGHRS and CDR2 YFSETQ. CDR3 bases: TGCGCCAGCGAACTAACCGGGGATCCGAACACCGGGGAGCTGTTTTTT. Translation: CASELTGDPNTGELFF.

The V gene is TRBV19, the J gene TRBJ2-3; 10 bases line up with TRBD2. The CDR3 totals 16 residues. V dropped 3 bases and J dropped 4; count of bases not matched to a gene: 7. Looked up from germline, CDR1 is LNHDA and CDR2 is SQIVND (reference sequence). In DNA, the CDR3 is TGTGCCAGTAGTATCGGTAGCGGGAGGTCTGCAGATACGCAGTATTTT. Protein sequence: CASSIGSGRSADTQYF.

This sequence joins TRBV28 and TRBJ1-2; 7 bases are a match to TRBD1. This CDR3 spans 16 amino acids. V was clipped by 7 bases and J by 5 bases; unmatched bases: 16. CDR1 and CDR2 (germline): MDHEN, SYDVKM. The CDR3 bases are TGTGCCAGCATTCCCTCGGGTCTAGGGGGCACTTATGGCTACACCTTC. This codes for CASIPSGLGGTYGYTF.